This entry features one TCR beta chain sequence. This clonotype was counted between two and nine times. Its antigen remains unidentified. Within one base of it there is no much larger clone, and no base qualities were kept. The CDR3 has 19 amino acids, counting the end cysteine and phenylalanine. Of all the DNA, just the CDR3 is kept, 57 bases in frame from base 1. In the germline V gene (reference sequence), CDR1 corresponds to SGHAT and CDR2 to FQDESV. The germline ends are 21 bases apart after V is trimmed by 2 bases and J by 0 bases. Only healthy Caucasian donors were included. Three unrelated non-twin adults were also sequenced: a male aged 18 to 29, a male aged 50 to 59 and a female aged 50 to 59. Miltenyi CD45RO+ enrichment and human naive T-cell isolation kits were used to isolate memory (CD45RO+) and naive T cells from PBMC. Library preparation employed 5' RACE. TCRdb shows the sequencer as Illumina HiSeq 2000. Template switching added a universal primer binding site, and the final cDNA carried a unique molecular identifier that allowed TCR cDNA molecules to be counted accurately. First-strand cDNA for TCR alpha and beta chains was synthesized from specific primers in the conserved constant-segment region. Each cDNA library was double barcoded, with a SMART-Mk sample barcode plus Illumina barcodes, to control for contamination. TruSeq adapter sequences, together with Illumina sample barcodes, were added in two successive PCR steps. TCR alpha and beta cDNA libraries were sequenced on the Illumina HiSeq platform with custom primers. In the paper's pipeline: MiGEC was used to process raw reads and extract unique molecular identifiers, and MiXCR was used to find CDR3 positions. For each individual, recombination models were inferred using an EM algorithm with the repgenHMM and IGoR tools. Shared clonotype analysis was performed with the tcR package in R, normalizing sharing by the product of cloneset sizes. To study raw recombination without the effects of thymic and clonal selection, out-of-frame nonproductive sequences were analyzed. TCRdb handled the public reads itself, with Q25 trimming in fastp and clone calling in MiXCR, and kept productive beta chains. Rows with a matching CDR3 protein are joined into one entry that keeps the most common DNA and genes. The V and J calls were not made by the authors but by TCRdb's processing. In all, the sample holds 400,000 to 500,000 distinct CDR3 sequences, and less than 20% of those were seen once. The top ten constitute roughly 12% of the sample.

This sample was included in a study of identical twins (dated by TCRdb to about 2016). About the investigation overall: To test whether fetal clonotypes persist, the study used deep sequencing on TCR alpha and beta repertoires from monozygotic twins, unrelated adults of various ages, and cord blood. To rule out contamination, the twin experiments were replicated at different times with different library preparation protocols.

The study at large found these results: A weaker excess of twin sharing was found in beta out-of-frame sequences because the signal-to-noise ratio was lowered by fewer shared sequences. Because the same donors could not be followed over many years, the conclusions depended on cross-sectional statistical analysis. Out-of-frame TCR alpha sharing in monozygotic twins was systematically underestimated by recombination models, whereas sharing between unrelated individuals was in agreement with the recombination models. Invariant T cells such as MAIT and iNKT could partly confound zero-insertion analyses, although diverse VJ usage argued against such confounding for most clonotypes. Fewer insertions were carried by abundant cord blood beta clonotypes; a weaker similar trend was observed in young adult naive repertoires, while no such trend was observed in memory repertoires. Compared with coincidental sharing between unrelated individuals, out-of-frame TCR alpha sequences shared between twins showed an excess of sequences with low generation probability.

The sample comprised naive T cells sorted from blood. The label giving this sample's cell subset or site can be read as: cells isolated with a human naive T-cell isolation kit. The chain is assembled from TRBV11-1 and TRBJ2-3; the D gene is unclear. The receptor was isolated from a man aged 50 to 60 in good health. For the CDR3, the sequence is CASSLRQQYAMGSTDTQYF. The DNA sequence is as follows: TGTGCCAGCAGCTTACGGCAGCAATACGCCATGGGCAGCACAGATACGCAGTATTTT.